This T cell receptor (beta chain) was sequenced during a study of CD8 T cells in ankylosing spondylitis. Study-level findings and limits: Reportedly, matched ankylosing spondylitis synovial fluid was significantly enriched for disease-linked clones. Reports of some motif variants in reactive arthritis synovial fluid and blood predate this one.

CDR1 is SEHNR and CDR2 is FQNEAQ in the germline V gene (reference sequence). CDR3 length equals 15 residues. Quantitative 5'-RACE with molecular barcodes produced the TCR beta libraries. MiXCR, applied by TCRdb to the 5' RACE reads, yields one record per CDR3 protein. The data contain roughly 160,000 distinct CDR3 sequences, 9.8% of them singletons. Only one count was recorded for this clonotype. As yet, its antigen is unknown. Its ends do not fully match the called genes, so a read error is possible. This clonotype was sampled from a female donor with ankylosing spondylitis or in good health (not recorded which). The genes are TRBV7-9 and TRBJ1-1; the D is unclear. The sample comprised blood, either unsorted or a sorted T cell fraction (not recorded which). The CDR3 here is CASSPPASLNTEVFF. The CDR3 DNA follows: TGTGCCAGCAGCCCCCCGGCCAGCCTGAACACTGAAGTTTTCTTT.